This entry lists 13 T cell receptor beta chains sequenced from one sample in a study of T cells in Graves' hyperthyroidism and ophthalmopathy. RNA transcripts provided the source from which TCR beta CDR3 regions were amplified. Initially, a first-round RT-PCR of the TCR CDR3 employed the HTBI primer set. TCRdb recomputed calls from the multiplex PCR reads with MiXCR, one row per CDR3 protein. The table has approximately 690,000 distinct CDR3 sequences, around 20% seen once. Sequencing was done on a sample of blood. The receptors were sampled from a man aged 25 to 40 with Graves' ophthalmopathy.

This clonotype was picked up a small number of times. V gene TRBV11-2 combines with J gene TRBJ2-7, with 13 bases that match TRBD2. The trim removed 6 bases at V and 0 bases at J, leaving 11 bases unmatched. This CDR3 spans 18 amino acids. The V gene's germline CDR1 is SGHAT and CDR2 FQNNGV. The CDR3 protein is CASRGWTSGRGSSYEQYF. CDR3 in DNA: TGTGCCAGCAGGGGGTGGACTAGCGGGAGAGGCTCCTCCTACGAGCAGTACTTC. The whole variable domain, filled in from reference TRBV11-2 and TRBJ2-7, reads EAGVAQSPRYKIIEKRQSVAFWCNPISGHATLYWYQQILGQGPKLLIQFQNNGVVDDSQLPKDRFSAERLKGVDSTLKIQPAKLEDSAVYLCASRGWTSGRGSSYEQYFGPGTRLTVT.

This clonotype was detected many times. The chain is built from TRBV28 and TRBJ2-5; D may be TRBD1 (6 bases). Between the trimmed V and J ends, which lost 3 bases and 1 base, there was a span of 12 bases. Germline V gene lookup returns CDR1 MDHEN and CDR2 SYDVKM. This CDR3 is 15 amino acids long. CDR3 region: CASSFLGQPQETQYF. DNA of the CDR3: TGTGCCAGCAGTTTCCTTGGACAGCCCCAAGAGACCCAGTACTTC.

This clonotype was seen a handful of times. The genes are TRBV11-2 and TRBJ2-1; 9 positions agree with TRBD1. This CDR3 has 16 amino acids. Germline CDR1 reads SGHAT; CDR2 reads FQNNGV. V lost 6 bases to trimming and J lost 6 bases; unmatched junction nucleotides: 12. CDR3 coding DNA: TGTGCCAGCAGACAGGGGGCTGTAGCGGGTGTCAATGAGCAGTTCTTC. Translated: CASRQGAVAGVNEQFF.

At least ten counts were recorded for this clonotype. CDR3 bases: TGTGCCAGCACTTCCGGCAACTGGGGGGAGACCCAGTACTTC. As protein: CASTSGNWGETQYF. The chain has TRBV12-3 or TRBV12-4 and TRBJ2-5; D tentatively reads TRBD1 or TRBD2 (5 bases each). This CDR3 comprises 14 residues. The V gene lost 7 bases and the J gene lost 5 bases, with 17 bases spanning the gap.

The chain combines TRBV12-3 or TRBV12-4 with TRBJ2-3, with TRBD2 matching 13 bases. With V trimmed by 1 base and J by 6 bases, 13 bases remained unmatched. This CDR3 is 19 amino acids long. CDR3 protein: CASSLGTRTSGRTGDTQYF. The CDR3 nucleotides read TGTGCCAGCAGTTTAGGTACCCGGACTAGCGGGAGAACTGGTGATACGCAGTATTTT.

This clonotype was counted many times. J is TRBJ2-5 and V is TRBV20-1; tentatively, D is TRBD2 (6 bases). CDR3 length: 11 residues. Germline CDR1 is DFQATT and CDR2 is SNEGSKA (reference sequence). DNA for the CDR3: TGCAGATTGGGGGGATGGGAGACCCAGTACTTC. Encoded protein: CRLGGWETQYF.

The chain combines TRBV3-2 with TRBJ1-5; the table's TRBD1 call for D was not verified on the DNA. TRBV3-2 represents a pseudogene. The CDR3 is 17 amino acids. CDR3 sequence (DNA): TGTGCCAGCAGCCAAGATTACAGGAGAATTAGCAATCAGCCCCAGCATTTT. Amino acid sequence: CASSQDYRRISNQPQHF.

This clonotype was counted many times. The rearrangement uses TRBV28 and TRBJ2-7; D perhaps matches TRBD1 (7 bases). Germline V lookup: CDR1 MDHEN, CDR2 SYDVKM. This CDR3 contains 16 residues. V lost 6 bases and J lost 1, with 19 bases in between. The CDR3 loop is CASRTEGQGGSYEQYF. The CDR3 bases are TGTGCCAGCAGGACTGAGGGCCAGGGGGGATCCTACGAGCAGTACTTC.

In this sample, this clonotype turned up a few times. The chain carries TRBV20-1 and TRBJ1-3; D is uncertain. V lost 2 bases and J lost 4, with 15 bases in between. CDR3 length: 15 residues. Germline V gene sequence: CDR1 DFQATT, CDR2 SNEGSKA (reference sequence). This chain's CDR3 is CSARSEGPPGNTIYF. The CDR3, as DNA: TGCAGTGCTAGATCAGAGGGCCCTCCGGGAAACACCATATATTTT.

This clonotype was found many times. The gene calls are TRBV6-1 and TRBJ1-5; D may be TRBD1 (5 bases). The V end was cut by 10 bases, the J end by 0 bases, with 16 bases between. The germline V gene encodes CDR1 MNHNS and CDR2 SASEGT. The CDR3 spans 15 residues. CDR3 bases: TGTGCCACCGCGGGGGTGCCTTATAGCAATCAGCCCCAGCATTTT. This codes for CATAGVPYSNQPQHF.

This clonotype was observed a handful of times. Written as DNA, the CDR3 is TGCGCCAGCAGCCAAACGGAGGGACAGGGGCAATCACCCCTCCACTTT. Encoded protein: CASSQTEGQGQSPLHF. This chain uses TRBV4-1 with TRBJ1-6; TRBD1 aligns across 10 bases. Germline-derived CDR1 and CDR2 are MGHRA and YSYEKL. The junction had 8 bases not matched to a gene; V was cut back by 2 bases and J by 10 bases. CDR3 length: 16 amino acids.

This clonotype was counted many times. The V call is TRBV28, the J call TRBJ2-3; 7 bases are a match to TRBD2. Germline V gives CDR1 MDHEN, CDR2 SYDVKM. CDR3 size: 17 residues. V lost 2 bases and J lost 3; bases outside the gene matches: 11. The CDR3 spells CASSLILGGWSTDTQYF. Written as DNA, the CDR3 is TGTGCCAGCAGTTTAATCCTGGGAGGGTGGTCGACAGATACGCAGTATTTT.

This clonotype was picked up a small number of times. The chain combines TRBV29-1 with TRBJ2-1; perhaps TRBD2 as D (5 bases). In germline, CDR1 is SQVTM, CDR2 ANQGSEA. V gave up 5 bases and J gave up 3 bases, with 14 bases separating them. CDR3 size: 14 residues. CDR3 loop: CSVIGGSDYNEQFF. The CDR3 DNA is TGCAGCGTTATCGGCGGTAGCGACTACAATGAGCAGTTCTTC.